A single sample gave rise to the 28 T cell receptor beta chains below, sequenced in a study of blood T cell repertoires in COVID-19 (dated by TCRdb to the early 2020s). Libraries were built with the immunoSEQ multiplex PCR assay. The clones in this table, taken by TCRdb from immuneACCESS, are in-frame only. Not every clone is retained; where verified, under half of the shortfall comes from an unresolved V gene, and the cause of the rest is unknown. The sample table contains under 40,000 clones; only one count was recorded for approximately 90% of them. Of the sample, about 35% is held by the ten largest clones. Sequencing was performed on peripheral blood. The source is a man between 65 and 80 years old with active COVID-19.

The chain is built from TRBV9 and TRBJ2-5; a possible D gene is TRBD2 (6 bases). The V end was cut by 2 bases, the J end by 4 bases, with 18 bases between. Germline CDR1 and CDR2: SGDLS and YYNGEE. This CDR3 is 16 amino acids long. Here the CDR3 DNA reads TGTGCCAGCAGCGTTGGTTTAGGGGAGGTATTAGAGACCCAGTACTTC. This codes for CASSVGLGEVLETQYF.

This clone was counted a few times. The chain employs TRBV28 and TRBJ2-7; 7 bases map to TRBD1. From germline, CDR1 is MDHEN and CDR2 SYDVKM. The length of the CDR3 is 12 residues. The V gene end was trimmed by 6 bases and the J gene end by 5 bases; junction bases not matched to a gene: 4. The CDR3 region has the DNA TGTGCCAGCAGCCCGGGACAGAACGAGCAGTACTTC. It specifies CASSPGQNEQYF.

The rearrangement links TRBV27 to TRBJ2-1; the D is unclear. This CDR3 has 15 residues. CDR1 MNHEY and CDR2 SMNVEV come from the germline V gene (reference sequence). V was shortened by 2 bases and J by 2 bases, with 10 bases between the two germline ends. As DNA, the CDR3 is TGTGCCAGCAGTTTAAATGGGCATCCCTACAATGAGCAGTTCTTC. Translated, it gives CASSLNGHPYNEQFF.

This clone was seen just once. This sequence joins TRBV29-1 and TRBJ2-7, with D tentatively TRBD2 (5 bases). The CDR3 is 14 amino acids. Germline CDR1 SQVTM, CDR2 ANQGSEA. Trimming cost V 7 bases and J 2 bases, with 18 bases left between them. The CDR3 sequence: CSALLPSRPYEQYF. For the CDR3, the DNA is TGCAGCGCCCTCTTACCTAGCAGGCCCTACGAGCAGTACTTC.

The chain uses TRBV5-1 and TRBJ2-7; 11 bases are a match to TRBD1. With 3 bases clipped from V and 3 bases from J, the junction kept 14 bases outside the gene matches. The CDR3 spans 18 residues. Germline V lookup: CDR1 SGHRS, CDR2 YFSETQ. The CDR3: CASSSQFGFGTGGYEQYF. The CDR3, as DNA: TGCGCCAGCAGCTCTCAGTTTGGTTTCGGGACAGGGGGCTACGAGCAGTACTTC.

CDR3 bases: TGTGCCAGCTCTCTCTCCAGTAGCGGGGAGACCCAGTACTTC. Encoded protein: CASSLSSSGETQYF. The chain uses TRBV18 and TRBJ2-5; 7 nucleotides align to TRBD2. The CDR3 extends over 14 amino acids. Germline V CDR1 and CDR2: KGHSH, LQKENI. The junction had 9 bases not matched to a gene; V was cut back by 6 bases and J by 5 bases. Using reference TRBV18 and TRBJ2-5 for the parts outside the CDR3, the full variable domain is NAGVMQNPRHLVRRRGQEARLRCSPMKGHSHVYWYRQLPEEGLKFMVYLQKENIIDESGMPKERFSAEFPKEGPSILRIQQVVRGDSAAYFCASSLSSSGETQYFGPGTRLLVL.

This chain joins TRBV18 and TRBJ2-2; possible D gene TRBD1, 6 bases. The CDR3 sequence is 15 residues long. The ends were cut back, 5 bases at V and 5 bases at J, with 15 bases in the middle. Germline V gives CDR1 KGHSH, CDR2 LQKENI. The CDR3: CASSTTQGSTGELFF. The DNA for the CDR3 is TGTGCCAGCTCAACTACTCAGGGGAGTACCGGGGAGCTGTTTTTT.

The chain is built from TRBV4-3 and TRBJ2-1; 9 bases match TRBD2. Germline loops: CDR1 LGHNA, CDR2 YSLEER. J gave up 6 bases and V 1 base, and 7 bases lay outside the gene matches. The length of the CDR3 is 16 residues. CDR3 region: CASSQASGRRGNEQFF. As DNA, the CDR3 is TGCGCCAGCAGCCAAGCAAGCGGGAGGAGGGGCAATGAGCAGTTCTTC.

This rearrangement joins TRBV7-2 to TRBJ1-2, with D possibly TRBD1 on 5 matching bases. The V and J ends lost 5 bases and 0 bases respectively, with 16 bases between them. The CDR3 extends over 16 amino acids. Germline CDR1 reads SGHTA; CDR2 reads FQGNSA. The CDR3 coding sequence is TGTGCCAGCAGCCTCGGCCAGGGTGCATCTAACTATGGCTACACCTTC. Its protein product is CASSLGQGASNYGYTF. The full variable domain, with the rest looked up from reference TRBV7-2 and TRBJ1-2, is GAGVSQSPSNKVTEKGKDVELRCDPISGHTALYWYRQSLGQGLEFLIYFQGNSAPDKSGLPSDRFSAERTGGSVSTLTIQRTQQEDSAVYLCASSLGQGASNYGYTFGSGTRLTVV.

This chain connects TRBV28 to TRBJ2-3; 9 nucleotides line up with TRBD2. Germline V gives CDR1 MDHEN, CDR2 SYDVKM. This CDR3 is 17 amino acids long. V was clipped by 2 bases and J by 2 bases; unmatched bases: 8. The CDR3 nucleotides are TGTGCCAGCAGTTTAGGGGCTAGCGGGGTGTTCACAGATACGCAGTATTTT. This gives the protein CASSLGASGVFTDTQYF. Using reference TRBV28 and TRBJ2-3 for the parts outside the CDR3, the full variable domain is DVKVTQSSRYLVKRTGEKVFLECVQDMDHENMFWYRQDPGLGLRLIYFSYDVKMKEKGDIPEGYSVSREKKERFSLILESASTNQTSMYLCASSLGASGVFTDTQYFGPGTRLTVL.

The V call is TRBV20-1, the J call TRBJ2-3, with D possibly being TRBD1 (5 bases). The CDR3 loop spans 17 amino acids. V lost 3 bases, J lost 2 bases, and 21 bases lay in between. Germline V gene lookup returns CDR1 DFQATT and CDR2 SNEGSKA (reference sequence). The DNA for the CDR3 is TGCAGTGCTAGTCCCCGGTCGGCGAACAGGCCCACAGATACGCAGTATTTT. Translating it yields CSASPRSANRPTDTQYF.

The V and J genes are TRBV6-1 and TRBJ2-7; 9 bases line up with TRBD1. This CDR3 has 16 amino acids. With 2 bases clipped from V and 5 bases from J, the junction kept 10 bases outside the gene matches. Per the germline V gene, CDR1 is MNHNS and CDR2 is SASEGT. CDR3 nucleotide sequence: TGTGCCAGCAGTGAAAGTGGGACACAGGGGGCCCACGAGCAGTACTTC. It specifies CASSESGTQGAHEQYF.

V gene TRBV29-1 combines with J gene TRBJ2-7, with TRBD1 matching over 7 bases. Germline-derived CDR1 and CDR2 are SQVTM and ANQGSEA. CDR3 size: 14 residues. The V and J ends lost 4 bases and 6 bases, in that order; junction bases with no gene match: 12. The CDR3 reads CSVAGDRVLGEQYF. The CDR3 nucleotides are TGCAGCGTTGCCGGCGACAGGGTGCTGGGCGAGCAGTACTTC.

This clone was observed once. The CDR3 DNA reads as TGTGCCAGCAGAAGAGCGGGGGGGCCAGGGAATGAGCAGTTCTTC. It specifies CASRRAGGPGNEQFF. The rearrangement uses TRBV7-2 and TRBJ2-1; 10 nucleotides agree with TRBD2. The V and J ends lost 6 bases and 7 bases, in that order; junction bases with no gene match: 9. Germline V gene data show CDR1 as SGHTA and CDR2 as FQGNSA. This CDR3 spans 15 amino acids.

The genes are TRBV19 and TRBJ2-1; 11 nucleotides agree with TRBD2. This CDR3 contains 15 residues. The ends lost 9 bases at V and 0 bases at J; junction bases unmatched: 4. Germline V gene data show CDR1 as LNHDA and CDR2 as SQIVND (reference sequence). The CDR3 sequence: CASQLAGDSYNEQFF. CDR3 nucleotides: TGTGCCAGCCAACTAGCGGGAGACTCCTACAATGAGCAGTTCTTC.

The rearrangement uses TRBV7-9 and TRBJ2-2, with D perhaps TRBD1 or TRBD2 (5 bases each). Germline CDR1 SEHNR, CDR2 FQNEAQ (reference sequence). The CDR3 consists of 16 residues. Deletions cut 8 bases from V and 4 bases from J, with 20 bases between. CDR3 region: CASPRESRASTGELFF. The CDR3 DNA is TGTGCCAGCCCCAGGGAGTCTAGAGCAAGCACCGGGGAGCTGTTTTTT. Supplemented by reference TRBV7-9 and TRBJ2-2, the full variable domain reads DTGVSQNPRHKITKRGQNVTFRCDPISEHNRLYWYRQTLGQGPEFLTYFQNEAQLEKSRLLSDRFSAERPKGSFSTLEIQRTEQGDSAMYLCASPRESRASTGELFFGEGSRLTVL.

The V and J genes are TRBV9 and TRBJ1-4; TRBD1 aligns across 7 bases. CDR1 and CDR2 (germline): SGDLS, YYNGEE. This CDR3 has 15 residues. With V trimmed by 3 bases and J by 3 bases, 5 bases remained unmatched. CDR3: CASSAQGWANEKLFF. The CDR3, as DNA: TGTGCCAGCAGCGCACAGGGGTGGGCTAATGAAAAACTGTTTTTT. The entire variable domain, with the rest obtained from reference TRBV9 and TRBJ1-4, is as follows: DSGVTQTPKHLITATGQRVTLRCSPRSGDLSVYWYQQSLDQGLQFLIQYYNGEERAKGNILERFSAQQFPDLHSELNLSSLELGDSALYFCASSAQGWANEKLFFGSGTQLSVL.

In DNA form, the CDR3 reads TGTGCCAGCAGCTTTATGTTTAGCGGGGGCGCTGCCACAGATACGCAGTATTTT. It codes for CASSFMFSGGAATDTQYF. This chain connects TRBV7-2 to TRBJ2-3, with TRBD2 identical over 9 bases. In germline, CDR1 is SGHTA, CDR2 FQGNSA. The length of the CDR3 is 18 residues. J lost 2 bases, V lost 3 bases, and 12 bases had no gene match. Filled out from reference TRBV7-2 and TRBJ2-3, the complete variable domain reads GAGVSQSPSNKVTEKGKDVELRCDPISGHTALYWYRQSLGQGLEFLIYFQGNSAPDKSGLPSDRFSAERTGGSVSTLTIQRTQQEDSAVYLCASSFMFSGGAATDTQYFGPGTRLTVL.

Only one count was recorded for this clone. The CDR3 here is CASSHEDTYSNQPQHF. The CDR3 DNA reads TGTGCCAGCAGCCACGAGGACACGTATAGCAATCAGCCCCAGCATTTT. The chain employs TRBV7-9 and TRBJ1-5; tentatively, D is TRBD1 (5 bases). Germline V gene sequence: CDR1 SEHNR, CDR2 FQNEAQ (reference sequence). The CDR3 length is 16 residues. V gave up 5 bases and J gave up 0 bases, with 14 bases separating them.

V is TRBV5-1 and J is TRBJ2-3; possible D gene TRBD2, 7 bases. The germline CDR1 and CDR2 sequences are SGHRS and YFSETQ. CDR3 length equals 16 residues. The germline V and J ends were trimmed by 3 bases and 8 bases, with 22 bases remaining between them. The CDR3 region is CASSSDSRGPTGTQYF. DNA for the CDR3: TGCGCCAGCAGCTCCGACTCGCGGGGGCCCACGGGTACGCAGTATTTT.

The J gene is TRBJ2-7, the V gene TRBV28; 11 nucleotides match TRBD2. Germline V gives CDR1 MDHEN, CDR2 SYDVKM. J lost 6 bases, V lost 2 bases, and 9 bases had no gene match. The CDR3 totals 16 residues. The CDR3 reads CASSLRTSGQSGEQYF. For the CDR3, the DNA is TGTGCCAGCAGTTTAAGGACTAGCGGGCAATCAGGCGAGCAGTACTTC.

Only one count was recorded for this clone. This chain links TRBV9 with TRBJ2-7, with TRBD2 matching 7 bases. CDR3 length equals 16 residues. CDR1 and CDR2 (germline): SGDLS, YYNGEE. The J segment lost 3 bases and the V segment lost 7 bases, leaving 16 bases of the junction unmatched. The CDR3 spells CASVPAPGLTNYEQYF. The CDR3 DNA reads TGTGCCAGCGTCCCCGCACCGGGACTAACGAACTACGAGCAGTACTTC.

The chain's CDR3 is CASSIPGVLAGGYNEQFF. The CDR3 DNA reads TGTGCCAGTAGTATTCCCGGGGTGCTGGCGGGAGGGTACAATGAGCAGTTCTTC. V and J are TRBV19 and TRBJ2-1; 9 bases align to TRBD2. Germline CDR1 LNHDA, CDR2 SQIVND (reference sequence). Trimming at V came to 3 bases and at J to 4 bases, leaving 13 bases not matched to a gene. The CDR3 consists of 18 residues.

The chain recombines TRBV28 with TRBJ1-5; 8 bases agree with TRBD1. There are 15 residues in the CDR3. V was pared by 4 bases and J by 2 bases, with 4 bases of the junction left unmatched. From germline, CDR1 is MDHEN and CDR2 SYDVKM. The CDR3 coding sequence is TGTGCCAGCAGTTCCCCGGGACAGGGCAATCAGCCCCAGCATTTT. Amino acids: CASSSPGQGNQPQHF.

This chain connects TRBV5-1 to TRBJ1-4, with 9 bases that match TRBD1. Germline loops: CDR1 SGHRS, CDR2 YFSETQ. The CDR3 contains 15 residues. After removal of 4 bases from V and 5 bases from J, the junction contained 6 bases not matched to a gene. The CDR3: CASSPPGTGNEKLFF. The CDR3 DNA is TGCGCCAGCAGCCCTCCCGGGACAGGGAATGAAAAACTGTTTTTT. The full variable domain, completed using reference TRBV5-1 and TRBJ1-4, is KAGVTQTPRYLIKTRGQQVTLSCSPISGHRSVSWYQQTPGQGLQFLFEYFSETQRNKGNFPGRFSGRQFSNSRSEMNVSTLELGDSALYLCASSPPGTGNEKLFFGSGTQLSVL.

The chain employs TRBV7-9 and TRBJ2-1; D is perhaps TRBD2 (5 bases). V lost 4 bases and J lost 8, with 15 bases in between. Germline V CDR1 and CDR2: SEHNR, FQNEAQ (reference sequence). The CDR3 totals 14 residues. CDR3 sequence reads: CASSSTTMLDEQFF. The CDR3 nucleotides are TGTGCCAGCAGCTCCACGACTATGTTGGATGAGCAGTTCTTC.

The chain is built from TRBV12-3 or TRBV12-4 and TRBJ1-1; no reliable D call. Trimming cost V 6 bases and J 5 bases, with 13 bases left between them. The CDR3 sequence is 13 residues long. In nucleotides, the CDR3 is TGTGCCAGCAGGAGGACGGGAACGACTGAAGCTTTCTTT. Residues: CASRRTGTTEAFF.

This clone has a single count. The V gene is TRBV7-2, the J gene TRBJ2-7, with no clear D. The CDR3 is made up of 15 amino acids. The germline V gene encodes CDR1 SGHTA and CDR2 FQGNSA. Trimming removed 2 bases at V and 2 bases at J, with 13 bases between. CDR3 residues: CASSLLKADTYEQYF. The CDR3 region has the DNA TGTGCCAGCAGCTTATTGAAAGCCGATACCTACGAGCAGTACTTC. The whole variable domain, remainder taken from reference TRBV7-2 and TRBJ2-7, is GAGVSQSPSNKVTEKGKDVELRCDPISGHTALYWYRQSLGQGLEFLIYFQGNSAPDKSGLPSDRFSAERTGGSVSTLTIQRTQQEDSAVYLCASSLLKADTYEQYFGPGTRLTVT.